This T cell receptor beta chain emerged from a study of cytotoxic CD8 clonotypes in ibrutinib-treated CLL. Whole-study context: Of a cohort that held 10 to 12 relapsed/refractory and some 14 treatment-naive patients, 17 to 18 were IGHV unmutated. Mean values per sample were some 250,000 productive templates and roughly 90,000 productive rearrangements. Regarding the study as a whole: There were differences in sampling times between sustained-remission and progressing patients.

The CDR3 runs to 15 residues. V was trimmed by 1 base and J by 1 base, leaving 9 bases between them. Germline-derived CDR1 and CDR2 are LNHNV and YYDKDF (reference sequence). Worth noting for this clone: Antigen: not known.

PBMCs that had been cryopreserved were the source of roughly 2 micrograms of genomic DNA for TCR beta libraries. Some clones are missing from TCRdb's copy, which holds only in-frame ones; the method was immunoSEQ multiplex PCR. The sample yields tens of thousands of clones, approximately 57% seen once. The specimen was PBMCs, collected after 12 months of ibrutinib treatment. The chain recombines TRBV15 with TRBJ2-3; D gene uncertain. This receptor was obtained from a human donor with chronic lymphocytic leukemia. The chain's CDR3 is CATSRVQPGTDTQYF. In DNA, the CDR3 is TGTGCCACCAGCAGAGTACAGCCCGGCACAGATACGCAGTATTTT.